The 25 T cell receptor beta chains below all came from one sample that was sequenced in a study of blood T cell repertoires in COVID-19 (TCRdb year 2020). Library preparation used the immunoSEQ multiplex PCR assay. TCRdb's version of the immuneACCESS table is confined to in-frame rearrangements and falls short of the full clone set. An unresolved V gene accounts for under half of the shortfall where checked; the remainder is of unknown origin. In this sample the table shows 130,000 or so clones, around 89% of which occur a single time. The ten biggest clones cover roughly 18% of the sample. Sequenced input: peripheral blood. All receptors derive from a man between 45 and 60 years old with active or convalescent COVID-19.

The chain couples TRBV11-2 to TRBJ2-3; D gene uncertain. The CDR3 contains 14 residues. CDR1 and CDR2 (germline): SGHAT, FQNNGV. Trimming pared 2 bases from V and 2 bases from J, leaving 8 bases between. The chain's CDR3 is CASSLKRTTDTQYF. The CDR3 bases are TGTGCCAGCAGCTTAAAGCGAACCACAGATACGCAGTATTTT.

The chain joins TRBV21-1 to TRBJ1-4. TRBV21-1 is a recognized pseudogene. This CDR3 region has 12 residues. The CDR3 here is CASVGGREKLFF. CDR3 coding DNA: TGTGCCAGTGTCGGGGGGCGGGAAAAACTGTTTTTT.

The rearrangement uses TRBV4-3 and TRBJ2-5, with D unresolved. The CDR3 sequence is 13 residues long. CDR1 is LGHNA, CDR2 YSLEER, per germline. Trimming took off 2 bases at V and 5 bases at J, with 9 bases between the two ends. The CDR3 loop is CASSQHIRETQYF. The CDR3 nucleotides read TGCGCCAGCAGCCAACATATCCGGGAGACCCAGTACTTC.

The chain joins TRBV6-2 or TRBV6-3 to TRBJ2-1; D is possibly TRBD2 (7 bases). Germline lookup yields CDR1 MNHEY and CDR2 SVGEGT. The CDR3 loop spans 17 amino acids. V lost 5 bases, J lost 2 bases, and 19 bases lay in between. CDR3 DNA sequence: TGTGCCAGCAGTGAGGTGGGGGGGCCCCGCGCCTACAATGAGCAGTTCTTC. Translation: CASSEVGGPRAYNEQFF.

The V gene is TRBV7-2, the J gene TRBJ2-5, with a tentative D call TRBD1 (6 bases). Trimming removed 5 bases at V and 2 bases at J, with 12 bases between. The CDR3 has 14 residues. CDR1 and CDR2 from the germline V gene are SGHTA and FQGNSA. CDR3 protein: CASSVIGQQETQYF. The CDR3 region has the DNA TGTGCCAGCAGCGTCATTGGACAGCAAGAGACCCAGTACTTC.

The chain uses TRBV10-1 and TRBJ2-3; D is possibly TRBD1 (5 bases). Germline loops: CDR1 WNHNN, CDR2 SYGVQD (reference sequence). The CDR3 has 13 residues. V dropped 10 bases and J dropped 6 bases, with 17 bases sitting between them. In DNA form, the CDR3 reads TGCGCCACCAGCAGGGCCCTCCCGGATACGCAGTATTTT. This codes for CATSRALPDTQYF.

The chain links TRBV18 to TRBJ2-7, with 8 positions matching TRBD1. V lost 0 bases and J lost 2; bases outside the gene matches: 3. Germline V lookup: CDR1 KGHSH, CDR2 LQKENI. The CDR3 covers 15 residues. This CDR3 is CASSPPGTGAYEQYF. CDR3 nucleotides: TGTGCCAGCTCACCACCGGGGACAGGAGCCTACGAGCAGTACTTC.

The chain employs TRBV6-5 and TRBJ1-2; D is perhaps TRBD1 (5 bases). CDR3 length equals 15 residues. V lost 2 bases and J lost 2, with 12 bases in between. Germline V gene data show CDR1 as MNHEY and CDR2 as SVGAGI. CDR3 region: CASSYRGAQNYGYTF. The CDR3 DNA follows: TGTGCCAGCAGTTACAGGGGCGCCCAGAACTATGGCTACACCTTC.

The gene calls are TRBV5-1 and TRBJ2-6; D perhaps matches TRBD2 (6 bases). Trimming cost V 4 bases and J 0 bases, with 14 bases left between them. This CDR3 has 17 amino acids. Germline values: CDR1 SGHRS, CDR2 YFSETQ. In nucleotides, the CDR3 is TGCGCCAGCAGCCCCGCGCGGGGTCCCTCTGGGGCCAACGTCCTGACTTTC. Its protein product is CASSPARGPSGANVLTF. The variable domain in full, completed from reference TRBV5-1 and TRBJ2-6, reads KAGVTQTPRYLIKTRGQQVTLSCSPISGHRSVSWYQQTPGQGLQFLFEYFSETQRNKGNFPGRFSGRQFSNSRSEMNVSTLELGDSALYLCASSPARGPSGANVLTFGAGSRLTVL.

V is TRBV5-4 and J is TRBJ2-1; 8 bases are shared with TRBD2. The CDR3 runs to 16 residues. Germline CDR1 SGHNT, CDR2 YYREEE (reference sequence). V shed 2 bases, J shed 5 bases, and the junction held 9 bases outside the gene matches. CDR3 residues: CASSFPTGGPNNEQFF. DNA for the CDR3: TGTGCCAGCAGCTTCCCGACGGGAGGGCCAAACAATGAGCAGTTCTTC.

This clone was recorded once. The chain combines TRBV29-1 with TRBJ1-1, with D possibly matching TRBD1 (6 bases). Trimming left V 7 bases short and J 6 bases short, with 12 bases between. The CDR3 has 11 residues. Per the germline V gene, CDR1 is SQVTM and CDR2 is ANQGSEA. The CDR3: CSDRTAAEAFF. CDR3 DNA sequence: TGCAGCGACAGGACAGCGGCTGAAGCTTTCTTT.

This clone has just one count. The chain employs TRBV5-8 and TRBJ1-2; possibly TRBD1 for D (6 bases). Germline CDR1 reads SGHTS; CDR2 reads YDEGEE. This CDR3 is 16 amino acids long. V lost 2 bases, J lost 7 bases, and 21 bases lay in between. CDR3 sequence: CASSFETGELTGGYTF. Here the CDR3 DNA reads TGTGCCAGCAGCTTTGAGACAGGCGAATTGACGGGTGGCTACACCTTC.

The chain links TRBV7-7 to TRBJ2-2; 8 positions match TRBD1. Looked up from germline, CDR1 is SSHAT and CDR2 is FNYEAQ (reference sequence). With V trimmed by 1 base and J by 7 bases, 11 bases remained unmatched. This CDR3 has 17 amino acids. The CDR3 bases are TGTGCCAGCAGCTTAGAGTCAGGACAGGGTAATATCGGGGAGCTGTTTTTT. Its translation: CASSLESGQGNIGELFF.

The CDR3 here is CASSEPGANVLTF. DNA of the CDR3: TGTGCCAGTAGTGAGCCTGGGGCCAACGTCCTGACTTTC. This sequence joins TRBV19 and TRBJ2-6; D not certain. The V and J ends lost 5 bases and 2 bases respectively, with 4 bases between them. Germline V gives CDR1 LNHDA, CDR2 SQIVND (reference sequence). This CDR3 is 13 amino acids long.

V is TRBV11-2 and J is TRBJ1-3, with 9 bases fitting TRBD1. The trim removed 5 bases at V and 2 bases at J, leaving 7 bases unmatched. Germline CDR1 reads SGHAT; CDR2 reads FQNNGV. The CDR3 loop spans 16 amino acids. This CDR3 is CASSRQGGVTGNTIYF. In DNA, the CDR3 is TGTGCCAGCAGCCGACAGGGGGGAGTGACTGGAAACACCATATATTTT.

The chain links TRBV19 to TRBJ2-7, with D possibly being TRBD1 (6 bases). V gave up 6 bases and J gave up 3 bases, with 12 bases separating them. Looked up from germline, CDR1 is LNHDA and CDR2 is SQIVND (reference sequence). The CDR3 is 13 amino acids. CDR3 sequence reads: CASRPQGVYEQYF. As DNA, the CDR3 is TGTGCCAGTAGACCACAGGGTGTCTACGAGCAGTACTTC.

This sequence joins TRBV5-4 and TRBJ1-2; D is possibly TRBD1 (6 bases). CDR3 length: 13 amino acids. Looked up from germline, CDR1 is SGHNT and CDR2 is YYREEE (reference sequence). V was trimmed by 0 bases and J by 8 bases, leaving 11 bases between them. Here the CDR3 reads CASSLETGTGYTF. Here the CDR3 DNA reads TGTGCCAGCAGCTTGGAGACAGGTACAGGCTACACCTTC.

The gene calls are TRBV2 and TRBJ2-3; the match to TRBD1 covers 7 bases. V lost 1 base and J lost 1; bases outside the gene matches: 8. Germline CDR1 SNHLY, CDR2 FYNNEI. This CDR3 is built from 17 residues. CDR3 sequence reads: CASSEGSRGMRTDTQYF. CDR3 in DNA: TGTGCCAGCAGTGAAGGTTCCAGGGGGATGCGCACAGATACGCAGTATTTT. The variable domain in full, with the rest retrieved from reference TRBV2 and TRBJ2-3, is EPEVTQTPSHQVTQMGQEVILRCVPISNHLYFYWYRQILGQKVEFLVSFYNNEISEKSEIFDDQFSVERPDGSNFTLKIRSTKLEDSAMYFCASSEGSRGMRTDTQYFGPGTRLTVL.

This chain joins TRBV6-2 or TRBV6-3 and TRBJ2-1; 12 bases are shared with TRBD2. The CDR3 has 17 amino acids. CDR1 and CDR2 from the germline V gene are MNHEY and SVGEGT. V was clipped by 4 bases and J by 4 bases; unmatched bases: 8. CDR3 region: CASSSWSSGGGYNEQFF. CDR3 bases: TGTGCCAGCAGTTCATGGTCTAGCGGGGGGGGGTACAATGAGCAGTTCTTC.

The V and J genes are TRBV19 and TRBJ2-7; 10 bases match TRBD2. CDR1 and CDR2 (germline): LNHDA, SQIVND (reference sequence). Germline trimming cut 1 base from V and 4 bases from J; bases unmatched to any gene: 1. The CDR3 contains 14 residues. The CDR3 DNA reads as TGTGCCAGTAGTATAGCTAGCGGGGGATACGAGCAGTACTTC. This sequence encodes CASSIASGGYEQYF.

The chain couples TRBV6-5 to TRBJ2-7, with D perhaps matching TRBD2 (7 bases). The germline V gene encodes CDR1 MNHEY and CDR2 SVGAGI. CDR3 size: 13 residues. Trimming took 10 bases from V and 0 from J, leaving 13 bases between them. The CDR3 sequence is CATKGGFSYEQYF. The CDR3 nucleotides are TGTGCCACTAAGGGGGGGTTCTCCTACGAGCAGTACTTC.

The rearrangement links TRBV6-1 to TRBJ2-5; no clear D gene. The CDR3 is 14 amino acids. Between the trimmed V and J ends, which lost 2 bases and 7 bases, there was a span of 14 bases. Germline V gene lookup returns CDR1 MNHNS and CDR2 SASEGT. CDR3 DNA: TGTGCCAGCAGTGAAATTCCTACGACGGGGACCCAGTACTTC. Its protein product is CASSEIPTTGTQYF.

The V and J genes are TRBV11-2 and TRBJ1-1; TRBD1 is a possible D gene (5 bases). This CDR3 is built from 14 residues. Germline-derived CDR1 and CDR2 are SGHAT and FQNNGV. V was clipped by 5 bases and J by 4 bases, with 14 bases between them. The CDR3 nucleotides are TGTGCCAGCAGCCCCCGCCAGGGTTTCACTGAAGCTTTCTTT. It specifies CASSPRQGFTEAFF.

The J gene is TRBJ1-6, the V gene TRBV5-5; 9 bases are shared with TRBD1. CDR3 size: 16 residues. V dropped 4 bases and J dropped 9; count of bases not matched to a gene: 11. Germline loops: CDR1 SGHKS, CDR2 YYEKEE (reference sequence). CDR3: CASSPTSGTGFSPLHF. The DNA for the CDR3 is TGTGCCAGCAGCCCAACCTCCGGGACAGGGTTTTCACCCCTCCACTTT.

In DNA, the CDR3 is TGCGCCAGCAGCGTCACAGGGAACACTGAAGCTTTCTTT. It specifies CASSVTGNTEAFF. The rearrangement joins TRBV5-1 to TRBJ1-1; D might be TRBD1 (5 bases). Trimming took off 4 bases at V and 1 base at J, with 8 bases between the two ends. This CDR3 contains 13 residues. CDR1 and CDR2 from the germline V gene are SGHRS and YFSETQ.